The 18 T cell receptor beta chains given below trace back to one sample, sequenced in a study of T cell repertoires in cytomegalovirus infection. Antigen specificity for these receptors is unknown. MiXCR was run by TCRdb on the reads, yielding one entry per CDR3 protein. The data hold approximately 990,000 distinct CDR3 sequences, with roughly 31% observed a single time. Material: cultured CD8+ T cells from PBMCs, obtained from culture after CMV antigen stimulation. These receptors came from a human donor in good health (CMV status not recorded). Some clones in this sample may be carry-over from other donors' samples.

This clonotype has only a few counts. This CDR3 is CASSFRTGGKVGLTDTQYF. DNA for the CDR3: TGTGCCAGCAGTTTCAGGACAGGGGGTAAAGTAGGATTGACAGATACGCAGTATTTT. The chain employs TRBV12-3 or TRBV12-4 and TRBJ2-3; 10 bases align to TRBD1. CDR3 size: 19 residues. The V segment lost 3 bases and the J segment 3 bases; nucleotides outside the gene matches: 15.

V gene TRBV19 combines with J gene TRBJ2-3, with unresolved D. The V gene lost 3 bases and the J gene lost 1 base, with 8 bases spanning the gap. The CDR3 extends over 14 amino acids. Germline V gene sequence: CDR1 LNHDA, CDR2 SQIVND (reference sequence). The CDR3 sequence: CASSIIWRTDTQYF. The CDR3 DNA is TGTGCCAGTAGTATTATATGGCGCACAGATACGCAGTATTTT.

This clonotype was seen repeatedly, ten times or more. The chain carries TRBV12-3 or TRBV12-4 and TRBJ1-2; 9 bases map to TRBD1. CDR3 length: 13 amino acids. The V gene end was trimmed by 5 bases and the J gene end by 8 bases; junction bases not matched to a gene: 6. In DNA, the CDR3 is TGTGCCAGCAGTCGCGACAGGGGGGAAGGCTACACCTTC. Its translation: CASSRDRGEGYTF.

This clonotype was detected many times. The V gene is TRBV7-6, the J gene TRBJ2-6; 9 nucleotides agree with TRBD1. V lost 5 bases to trimming and J lost 2 bases; unmatched junction nucleotides: 4. The CDR3 contains 16 residues. Germline V gives CDR1 SGHVS, CDR2 FNYEAQ. CDR3 sequence reads: CASSETGGAGANVLTF. DNA of the CDR3: TGTGCCAGCAGCGAAACAGGGGGCGCTGGGGCCAACGTCCTGACTTTC.

Many counts were recorded for this clonotype. This chain connects TRBV7-2 to TRBJ2-2; possibly TRBD2 for D (5 bases). The V end was cut by 7 bases, the J end by 13 bases, with 25 bases between. This CDR3 contains 15 residues. Germline CDR1 SGHTA, CDR2 FQGNSA. CDR3 region: CASILKVPGRRRLFF. Here the CDR3 DNA reads TGTGCCAGCATCCTTAAAGTCCCGGGAAGGAGGAGGCTGTTTTTT. Variable domain in full (rest from reference TRBV7-2 and TRBJ2-2): GAGVSQSPSNKVTEKGKDVELRCDPISGHTALYWYRQSLGQGLEFLIYFQGNSAPDKSGLPSDRFSAERTGGSVSTLTIQRTQQEDSAVYLCASILKVPGRRRLFFGEGSRLTVL.

The V and J genes are TRBV27 and TRBJ1-5, with TRBD1 identical over 9 bases. CDR3 size: 18 residues. With V trimmed by 4 bases and J by 1 base, 11 bases remained unmatched. The germline gives CDR1 MNHEY, CDR2 SMNVEV (reference sequence). CDR3 nucleotide sequence: TGTGCCAGCAGTTCCAACCGGGACAGGGCATACAGCAATCAGCCCCAGCATTTT. Its translation: CASSSNRDRAYSNQPQHF.

This clonotype has ten or more counts. This chain joins TRBV4-1 and TRBJ1-3; D is ambiguous. The length of the CDR3 is 16 residues. The V end was cut by 4 bases, the J end by 0 bases, with 13 bases between. From germline, CDR1 is MGHRA and CDR2 YSYEKL. The CDR3 DNA sequence: TGCGCCAGCAGCCCTTGGCAGGCTCTCTCTGGAAACACCATATATTTT. Amino acids: CASSPWQALSGNTIYF.

This clonotype was observed a handful of times. The chain employs TRBV27 and TRBJ1-5; D not resolved. Germline V CDR1 and CDR2: MNHEY, SMNVEV (reference sequence). This CDR3 has 12 amino acids. V lost 6 bases to trimming and J lost 5 bases, with 8 bases between them. CDR3 residues: CASSPIDQPQHF. CDR3 nucleotide sequence: TGTGCCAGCAGCCCTATCGATCAGCCCCAGCATTTT.

At least ten counts were recorded for this clonotype. The chain links TRBV6-5 to TRBJ2-3, with TRBD2 matching 8 bases. The trim removed 0 bases at V and 0 bases at J, leaving 2 bases unmatched. CDR1 is MNHEY and CDR2 is SVGAGI in the germline V gene. The length of the CDR3 is 16 residues. Here the CDR3 reads CASSYSTSGSTDTQYF. The CDR3 DNA is TGTGCCAGCAGTTACTCAACTAGCGGTAGCACAGATACGCAGTATTTT.

This chain connects TRBV6-2 or TRBV6-3 to TRBJ2-3, with D uncertain. Trimming took 2 bases from V and 5 from J, leaving 5 bases between them. Germline V gives CDR1 MNHEY, CDR2 SVGEGT. The length of the CDR3 is 12 residues. The CDR3 nucleotides are TGTGCCAGCAGTTACATAGTAGATACGCAGTATTTT. Its translation: CASSYIVDTQYF.

This clonotype was counted at least ten times. V gene TRBV28 combines with J gene TRBJ1-2; no reliable D call. Germline V gene sequence: CDR1 MDHEN, CDR2 SYDVKM. The CDR3 is 11 residues long. V lost 6 bases and J lost 4, with 6 bases in between. The CDR3 bases are TGTGCCAGCAGCGCGGTCTATGGCTACACCTTC. Its protein is CASSAVYGYTF.

V usage is TRBV10-3 and J usage is TRBJ1-5; TRBD1 is a possible D gene (5 bases). The CDR3 runs to 16 residues. Trimming pared 0 bases from V and 1 base from J, leaving 10 bases between. CDR1 is ENHRY, CDR2 SYGVKD, per germline. In DNA form, the CDR3 reads TGTGCCATCAGTGAGTCATGGGGGGGAAGCAATCAGCCCCAGCATTTT. This codes for CAISESWGGSNQPQHF.

This clonotype was observed a single time. The genes are TRBV4-1 and TRBJ2-7; no definite D call. The germline gives CDR1 MGHRA, CDR2 YSYEKL. The length of the CDR3 is 16 residues. V was trimmed by 3 bases and J by 3 bases, leaving 18 bases between them. CDR3 region: CASSHDFRPVYYEQYF. CDR3 in DNA: TGCGCCAGCAGCCATGACTTTAGACCCGTTTACTACGAGCAGTACTTC.

This clonotype was counted only a few times. The rearrangement links TRBV2 to TRBJ2-2; D perhaps matches TRBD2 (6 bases). This CDR3 region has 11 residues. Germline V gene data show CDR1 as SNHLY and CDR2 as FYNNEI. Deletions cut 4 bases from V and 10 bases from J, with 7 bases between. This CDR3 reads CASSGLEELFF. The CDR3 DNA is TGTGCCAGCAGTGGACTAGAGGAGCTGTTTTTT. The complete variable domain, with remaining parts taken from reference TRBV2 and TRBJ2-2, reads EPEVTQTPSHQVTQMGQEVILRCVPISNHLYFYWYRQILGQKVEFLVSFYNNEISEKSEIFDDQFSVERPDGSNFTLKIRSTKLEDSAMYFCASSGLEELFFGEGSRLTVL.

This clonotype was picked up a small number of times. The chain couples TRBV6-2 or TRBV6-3 to TRBJ1-4; 8 nucleotides agree with TRBD1. Per germline, CDR1 MNHEY and CDR2 SVGEGT. The trim removed 0 bases at V and 5 bases at J, leaving 8 bases unmatched. The CDR3 sequence is 17 residues long. CDR3 DNA: TGTGCCAGCAGTTACTCGACGGTAGGACAGGGCAATGAAAAACTGTTTTTT. This sequence encodes CASSYSTVGQGNEKLFF.

The chain couples TRBV4-3 to TRBJ2-2, with D possibly TRBD1 on 6 matching bases. CDR1 is LGHNA and CDR2 is YSLEER in the germline V gene. The V end was cut by 4 bases, the J end by 6 bases, with 15 bases between. CDR3 length: 15 residues. The CDR3 bases are TGCGCCAGCAGCCGGAACCGGGACAAGGCCGGGGAGCTGTTTTTT. As protein: CASSRNRDKAGELFF.

This clonotype was recorded at least ten times. J is TRBJ1-5 and V is TRBV4-2; D unresolved. There are 13 residues in the CDR3. V was pared by 1 base and J by 4 bases, with 5 bases between. CDR1 is LGHNA and CDR2 is YNFKEQ in the germline V gene. CDR3 sequence reads: CASSQGFNQPQHF. In DNA, the CDR3 is TGTGCCAGCAGCCAAGGTTTTAATCAGCCCCAGCATTTT.

The CDR3 region has the DNA TGTGCCAGCAGGGGGACAGCGGACAGAAACACTGAAGCTTTCTTT. Protein: CASRGTADRNTEAFF. This chain connects TRBV12-3 or TRBV12-4 to TRBJ1-1, with 7 bases aligning to TRBD1. J gave up 2 bases and V 6 bases, and 9 bases lay outside the gene matches. The CDR3 runs to 15 residues.